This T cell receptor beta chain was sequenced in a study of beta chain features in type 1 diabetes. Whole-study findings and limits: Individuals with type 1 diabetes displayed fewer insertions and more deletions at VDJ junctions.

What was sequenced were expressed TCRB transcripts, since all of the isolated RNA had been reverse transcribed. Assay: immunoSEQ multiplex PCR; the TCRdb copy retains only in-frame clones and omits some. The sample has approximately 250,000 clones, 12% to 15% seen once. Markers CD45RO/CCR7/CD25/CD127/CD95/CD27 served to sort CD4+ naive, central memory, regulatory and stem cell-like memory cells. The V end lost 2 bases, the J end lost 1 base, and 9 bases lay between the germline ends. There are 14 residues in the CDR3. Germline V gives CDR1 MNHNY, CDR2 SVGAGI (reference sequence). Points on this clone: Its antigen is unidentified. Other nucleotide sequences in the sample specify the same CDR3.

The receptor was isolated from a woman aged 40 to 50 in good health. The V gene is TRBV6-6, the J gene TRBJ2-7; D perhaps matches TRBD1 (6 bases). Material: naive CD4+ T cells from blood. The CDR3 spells CASSYLDSSYEQYF. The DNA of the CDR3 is TGTGCCAGCAGTTACCTGGACAGTTCCTACGAGCAGTACTTC.